This T cell receptor (beta chain) was captured in a study of chemoradiotherapy in HPV16-positive cancers. Libraries were prepared by immunoSEQ multiplex PCR; TCRdb keeps only in-frame clonotypes and omits some of them. The top ten clones hold roughly 2.7% of a sample with fewer than 6,000 clones, roughly nine tenths of them seen once. CDR3 length: 14 residues. Germline V gene lookup returns CDR1 SNHLY and CDR2 FYNNEI. V was shortened by 1 base and J by 4 bases, with 10 bases between the two germline ends. This specimen was tumor tissue, taken from a patient who underwent chemoradiotherapy. This TCR came from a human donor with HPV-associated anogenital cancer. The chain combines TRBV2 with TRBJ1-2; a weak D match, TRBD1 (5 bases). The CDR3 DNA follows: TGTGCCAGCAGTGAAGTTTCGGGGGGCTATGGCTACACCTTC. It encodes CASSEVSGGYGYTF.